This T cell receptor (beta chain) was recovered during a study of blood T cell repertoires in COVID-19. Study overall: Both acute and convalescent COVID-19 samples were obtained from the United States, Italy and Spain. The cDNA or gDNA used as material had been derived from T cells, B-cell-depleted T cells, or PBMCs.

CDR1 is SGDLS and CDR2 is YYNGEE in the germline V gene. The CDR3 has 15 amino acids. The V segment lost 4 bases and the J segment 1 base; nucleotides outside the gene matches: 6. The Seattle patients joined while their infection was active and were tracked longitudinally afterward. Authors' data handling: Nucleated cell number was recorded as an estimate derived from reference gene primer amplification. Measured with immunoSEQ multiplex PCR; TCRdb has only the in-frame clones, and not every one. For V, J and clone size, that table is used; D and trimming come from the DNA. The data show 11,000 or so clones, 70% to 85% seen once.

The clonotype was recovered from a man between 60 and 75 years old with COVID-19, enrolled during active disease. The chain couples TRBV9 to TRBJ2-3, with 7 bases that match TRBD2. Sequencing was performed on peripheral blood. The DNA for the CDR3 is TGTGCCAGCAGCCCCCGGGGGGACGGCACAGATACGCAGTATTTT. Protein: CASSPRGDGTDTQYF.